Below, 21 T cell receptor beta chains from the same sample are listed, as sequenced in a study of T cell responses to AZD1222 COVID-19 vaccine. TCRdb keeps only in-frame clones here, not all; method: immunoSEQ multiplex PCR. The table includes tens of thousands of clones, 88% detected once. Source: peripheral blood, taken on day 0 of AZD1222 vaccination. The origin of the receptors is an adult in good health.

By share, this clone counts as medium-sized (0.01 to 0.1%). This chain links TRBV4-2 with TRBJ2-3; D unclear. V was pared by 0 bases and J by 2 bases, with 15 bases between. Germline CDR1 and CDR2: LGHNA and YNFKEQ. The CDR3 consists of 17 residues. CDR3 bases: TGTGCCAGCAGCCAAGATCTAAGTGGGGAATACACAGATACGCAGTATTTT. It specifies CASSQDLSGEYTDTQYF.

The genes are TRBV19 and TRBJ2-2, with 8 bases identical to TRBD1. Trimming at V came to 8 bases and at J to 5 bases, leaving 10 bases not matched to a gene. In germline, CDR1 is LNHDA, CDR2 SQIVND (reference sequence). This CDR3 is 15 amino acids long. CDR3: CASGLGQGWTGELFF. The CDR3 DNA reads TGTGCCAGTGGACTTGGACAGGGATGGACCGGGGAGCTGTTTTTT.

The chain combines TRBV19 with TRBJ2-1; TRBD2 aligns across 9 bases. This CDR3 spans 15 amino acids. Germline V lookup: CDR1 LNHDA, CDR2 SQIVND (reference sequence). The ends lost 6 bases at V and 2 bases at J; junction bases unmatched: 5. The CDR3, as DNA: TGTGCCAGTAGCCCGACTAGCGGAGCCTACAATGAGCAGTTCTTC. Protein: CASSPTSGAYNEQFF.

The genes are TRBV6-2 or TRBV6-3 and TRBJ2-3; D unresolved. From germline, CDR1 is MNHEY and CDR2 SVGEGT. Trimming stripped 0 bases from V and 4 bases from J, with 5 bases between. The CDR3 has 13 amino acids. In nucleotides, the CDR3 is TGTGCCAGCAGTTACTCCAGGCCAGATACGCAGTATTTT. It yields the protein CASSYSRPDTQYF.

The chain employs TRBV7-9 and TRBJ1-4; D is unresolved. The length of the CDR3 is 15 residues. The germline V and J ends were trimmed by 1 base and 0 bases, with 6 bases remaining between them. CDR1 and CDR2 (germline): SEHNR, FQNEAQ (reference sequence). CDR3 sequence: CASSLGGSTNEKLFF. Here the CDR3 DNA reads TGTGCCAGCAGCTTAGGCGGATCAACTAATGAAAAACTGTTTTTT.

This chain uses TRBV3-1 (or the pseudogene TRBV3-2) with TRBJ2-7, with no clear D. This CDR3 comprises 13 residues. The germline gives CDR1 LGHDT, CDR2 YNNKEL (reference sequence). V was trimmed by 0 bases and J by 5 bases, leaving 8 bases between them. The CDR3, as DNA: TGTGCCAGCAGCCAAGATTATGGGGACGAGCAGTACTTC. Translating gives CASSQDYGDEQYF.

The V and J genes are TRBV4-3 and TRBJ2-4, with D uncertain. Trimming removed 0 bases from V and 1 base from J, with 10 bases in between. Germline V lookup: CDR1 LGHNA, CDR2 YSLEER. This CDR3 is built from 16 residues. The DNA for the CDR3 is TGCGCCAGCAGCCAAGATATCCGTGCCGCCAAAAACATTCAGTACTTC. This sequence encodes CASSQDIRAAKNIQYF.

The V and J genes are TRBV5-8 and TRBJ2-5; no reliable D call. V gave up 2 bases and J gave up 6 bases, with 14 bases separating them. Germline V gives CDR1 SGHTS, CDR2 YDEGEE. The CDR3 length is 14 residues. The CDR3 sequence is CASSLEAPRKTQYF. In DNA, the CDR3 is TGTGCCAGCAGCTTAGAGGCCCCCAGGAAGACCCAGTACTTC.

The CDR3 reads CASMRTGIARRGGELFF. CDR3 DNA sequence: TGTGCCAGCATGAGAACAGGGATTGCAAGGAGGGGCGGGGAGCTGTTTTTT. The chain carries TRBV7-2 and TRBJ2-2; D is tentatively TRBD1 or TRBD2 (6 bases each). Trimming stripped 7 bases from V and 7 bases from J, with 25 bases between. Germline V gene data show CDR1 as SGHTA and CDR2 as FQGNSA. The CDR3 loop spans 17 amino acids.

V and J are TRBV28 and TRBJ1-5; 7 nucleotides match TRBD1. Germline V gene sequence: CDR1 MDHEN, CDR2 SYDVKM. This CDR3 has 12 amino acids. V was pared by 9 bases and J by 5 bases, with 4 bases of the junction left unmatched. CDR3 loop: CASAQGDQPQHF. The CDR3 bases are TGTGCCAGTGCTCAGGGGGATCAGCCCCAGCATTTT.

This clone occurred a few times. The V gene is TRBV27, the J gene TRBJ2-7; D is ambiguous. Trimming pared 4 bases from V and 3 bases from J, leaving 16 bases between. The CDR3 sequence is 15 residues long. Germline lookup yields CDR1 MNHEY and CDR2 SMNVEV (reference sequence). Here the CDR3 reads CASSSSDGKFYEQYF. CDR3 DNA: TGTGCCAGCAGTTCCTCCGATGGCAAGTTCTACGAGCAGTACTTC.

This chain uses TRBV7-2 with TRBJ2-7, with 8 bases that match TRBD2. The CDR3 contains 18 residues. Trimming took 3 bases from V and 4 from J; bases not matched to a gene: 17. Germline-derived CDR1 and CDR2 are SGHTA and FQGNSA. In nucleotides, the CDR3 is TGTGCCAGCAGCTTCCGACCCCCCACTAGCGGACTACGATACGAGCAGTACTTC. Protein: CASSFRPPTSGLRYEQYF.

The V call is TRBV7-9, the J call TRBJ1-1; tentative D call: TRBD1 (5 bases). CDR3 length: 13 amino acids. Germline V gene data show CDR1 as SEHNR and CDR2 as FQNEAQ (reference sequence). Trimming pared 3 bases from V and 2 bases from J, leaving 7 bases between. The CDR3 DNA follows: TGTGCCAGCAGCTTCGGGGGAAACACTGAAGCTTTCTTT. Protein product: CASSFGGNTEAFF.

J is TRBJ1-1 and V is TRBV18; 8 nucleotides line up with TRBD1. The germline V gene has CDR1 KGHSH and CDR2 LQKENI. V was clipped by 3 bases and J by 4 bases; unmatched bases: 7. This CDR3 is built from 15 residues. The CDR3 loop reads CASSPEQGGSTEAFF. CDR3 sequence (DNA): TGTGCCAGCTCACCGGAACAGGGGGGAAGCACTGAAGCTTTCTTT. The full variable domain, with the rest looked up from reference TRBV18 and TRBJ1-1, is NAGVMQNPRHLVRRRGQEARLRCSPMKGHSHVYWYRQLPEEGLKFMVYLQKENIIDESGMPKERFSAEFPKEGPSILRIQQVVRGDSAAYFCASSPEQGGSTEAFFGQGTRLTVV.

V is TRBV13 and J is TRBJ2-5, with 7 bases lining up with TRBD1. The germline CDR1 and CDR2 sequences are PRHDT and FYEKMQ (reference sequence). This CDR3 contains 13 residues. V was pared by 4 bases and J by 3 bases, with 2 bases of the junction left unmatched. The CDR3 sequence is CASSSTGKETQYF. The CDR3 bases are TGTGCCAGCAGCTCGACAGGGAAAGAGACCCAGTACTTC.

The CDR3 bases are TGTGCCAGCAGCTTAGTTGCAGGGGAGGGAAACACCATATATTTT. This encodes CASSLVAGEGNTIYF. The chain employs TRBV7-2 and TRBJ1-3; TRBD1 is a possible D gene (6 bases). The CDR3 totals 15 residues. Trimming cost V 1 base and J 4 bases, with 11 bases left between them. Germline CDR1 is SGHTA and CDR2 is FQGNSA. The variable domain in full, completed from reference TRBV7-2 and TRBJ1-3, reads GAGVSQSPSNKVTEKGKDVELRCDPISGHTALYWYRQSLGQGLEFLIYFQGNSAPDKSGLPSDRFSAERTGGSVSTLTIQRTQQEDSAVYLCASSLVAGEGNTIYFGEGSWLTVV.

CDR3 sequence: CASSSVGFTGANYGYTF. The CDR3 DNA is TGTGCCAGTAGCTCGGTGGGATTTACCGGCGCTAACTATGGCTACACCTTC. The chain uses TRBV19 and TRBJ1-2; D ambiguous. This CDR3 region has 17 residues. The V gene lost 6 bases and the J gene lost 0 bases, with 20 bases spanning the gap. Germline assignment: CDR1 LNHDA and CDR2 SQIVND (reference sequence).

DNA for the CDR3: TGTGCCAGCAGTGGACAGGGGGGCTATGGCTACACCTTC. It yields the protein CASSGQGGYGYTF. The chain links TRBV2 to TRBJ1-2, with 9 bases lining up with TRBD1. The germline V gene has CDR1 SNHLY and CDR2 FYNNEI. J gave up 4 bases and V 4 bases, and 1 base lay outside the gene matches. This CDR3 has 13 amino acids.

The CDR3 nucleotides read TGTGCCAGCAGTGGGACAGGGGGCTACAATGAGCAGTTCTTC. Translated: CASSGTGGYNEQFF. The V gene is TRBV2, the J gene TRBJ2-1; 10 bases map to TRBD1. CDR1 is SNHLY, CDR2 FYNNEI, per germline. The length of the CDR3 is 14 residues. The V and J ends lost 4 bases and 3 bases, in that order; junction bases with no gene match: 0.

The V gene is TRBV15, the J gene TRBJ1-2, with D possibly matching TRBD1 (5 bases). V lost 1 base, J lost 6 bases, and 9 bases lay in between. Germline V gene data show CDR1 as LNHNV and CDR2 as YYDKDF (reference sequence). The length of the CDR3 is 13 residues. The CDR3 nucleotides are TGTGCCACCAGCAGAGTGCAGGGTGATGGCTACACCTTC. This gives the protein CATSRVQGDGYTF.

The genes are TRBV5-4 and TRBJ2-7, with a weak D call TRBD2 (6 bases). Germline-derived CDR1 and CDR2 are SGHNT and YYREEE (reference sequence). V lost 5 bases and J lost 0, with 12 bases in between. The CDR3 consists of 14 residues. In DNA, the CDR3 is TGTGCCAGCAGGCGGGACTCCTCCTCCTACGAGCAGTACTTC. This codes for CASRRDSSSYEQYF.